Listed below are T cell receptor beta chains from one sample, sequenced in a study of T cells in Graves' hyperthyroidism and ophthalmopathy. TCRdb re-analysed the multiplex PCR reads in MiXCR, keeping a single row per CDR3 protein. The sample shows 600,000 to 700,000 distinct CDR3 sequences, 14% to 15% of them seen only once. The sequenced sample consisted of blood. The receptors come from a woman aged 40 to 55 with Graves' ophthalmopathy. The CDR3 runs from the conserved cysteine through the conserved F or W. The D gene is left open where the match is weak. Expanded clones get a size class; other rows say once, few or many, or leave the size out.

d_gene: NA; j_gene: TRBJ1-2; v_gene: TRBV7-3; abundance: NA; len: 22; CDR3nt: NA; CDR3aa: CASSLMRGGEQYFGPGTYGYTF
d_gene: NA; j_gene: TRBJ2-7; v_gene: TRBV29-1; abundance: NA; len: 11; CDR3nt: TGCAGCGTTGGGGCAGACTACGAGCAGTACTTC; CDR3aa: CSVGADYEQYF
d_gene: NA; j_gene: TRBJ2-7; v_gene: TRBV11-1; abundance: many; len: 17; CDR3nt: TGTGCCAGCAGCGGACCGGGACTCACGTCGGTACACTACGAGCAGTACTTC; CDR3aa: CASSGPGLTSVHYEQYF
d_gene: NA; j_gene: TRBJ2-7; v_gene: TRBV4-2; abundance: many; len: 13; CDR3nt: TGTGCCAACAGCCAAGGGCTGGTAGACGAGCAGTACTTC; CDR3aa: CANSQGLVDEQYF
d_gene: NA; j_gene: TRBJ2-5; v_gene: TRBV28; abundance: NA; len: 14; CDR3nt: TGTGCCATCAGTGCAACGCCCCAACTCGAGACCCAGTACTTC; CDR3aa: CAISATPQLETQYF
d_gene: NA; j_gene: TRBJ1-5; v_gene: TRBV27; abundance: many; len: 12; CDR3nt: TGTGCCAGCAGTCGGGGCAATCAGCCCCAGCATTTT; CDR3aa: CASSRGNQPQHF
d_gene: TRBD2; j_gene: TRBJ2-5; v_gene: TRBV27; abundance: NA; len: 17; CDR3nt: TGTGCCAGCAGTGCCCGGCGGGGGGGACTTCTGGGGGGGACCCAGTACTTC; CDR3aa: CASSARRGGLLGGTQYF
d_gene: TRBD1; j_gene: TRBJ1-2; v_gene: TRBV19; abundance: many; len: 15; CDR3nt: TGTGCCAGTAGTACCTCCCGGACAGGAGCCTATGGCTACACCTTC; CDR3aa: CASSTSRTGAYGYTF
d_gene: NA; j_gene: TRBJ1-5; v_gene: TRBV7-9; abundance: many; len: 15; CDR3nt: TGTGCCAGCAGCCCGCCGGGGAGGGGAGGTCAGCCCCAGCATTTT; CDR3aa: CASSPPGRGGQPQHF
d_gene: NA; j_gene: TRBJ2-2; v_gene: TRBV12-3/TRBV12-4; abundance: NA; len: 12; CDR3nt: TGTGCCAGCAGTTTTTTGCGAGGGGAGCTGTTTTTT; CDR3aa: CASSFLRGELFF
d_gene: NA; j_gene: TRBJ2-2; v_gene: TRBV11-1; abundance: many; len: 17; CDR3nt: TGTGCCAGCAGCCCCCCAGCGGGTTCGGGCCCTTTATTGGAGCTGTTTTTT; CDR3aa: CASSPPAGSGPLLELFF
d_gene: TRBD2; j_gene: TRBJ2-5; v_gene: TRBV28; abundance: NA; len: 14; CDR3nt: TGTGCCAACAGGGAGCGGGAGGATTGGGAGACCCAGTACTTC; CDR3aa: CANREREDWETQYF
d_gene: NA; j_gene: TRBJ1-1; v_gene: TRBV20-1; abundance: many; len: 13; CDR3nt: TGCAGTGCTAGAGTTTTTAGTAACACTGAAGCTTTCTTT; CDR3aa: CSARVFSNTEAFF
d_gene: NA; j_gene: TRBJ2-1; v_gene: TRBV11-2; abundance: NA; len: 14; CDR3nt: TGTGCCAGCAGCTTAGGGGCTATCTACAATGAGCAGTTCTTC; CDR3aa: CASSLGAIYNEQFF
d_gene: TRBD2; j_gene: TRBJ2-7; v_gene: TRBV11-2; abundance: many; len: 16; CDR3nt: TGTGCCAGCAGCTTAGAGTTCGGGAGGTGGCAGGGCGAGCAGTACTTC; CDR3aa: CASSLEFGRWQGEQYF
d_gene: NA; j_gene: TRBJ2-7; v_gene: TRBV7-9; abundance: many; len: 14; CDR3nt: TGTGCCAGCAGCTTACCGGCAGGGGGGTACGAGCAGTACTTC; CDR3aa: CASSLPAGGYEQYF
d_gene: NA; j_gene: TRBJ1-4; v_gene: TRBV20-1; abundance: few; len: 11; CDR3nt: TGCAGTGCCCCCTTCTTTGAAAAACTGTTTTTT; CDR3aa: CSAPFFEKLFF
d_gene: TRBD2; j_gene: TRBJ2-7; v_gene: TRBV9; abundance: many; len: 19; CDR3nt: TGTGCCAGCAGCGTAGGATCGACTAGCGGGAGCCCAAGCTCCTACGAGCAGTACTTC; CDR3aa: CASSVGSTSGSPSSYEQYF
d_gene: TRBD1; j_gene: TRBJ2-7; v_gene: TRBV11-3; abundance: many; len: 14; CDR3nt: TGTGCCAGCAGCGTCACAGGGGGCACCTACGAGCAGTACTTC; CDR3aa: CASSVTGGTYEQYF
d_gene: NA; j_gene: TRBJ1-5; v_gene: TRBV24-1; abundance: many; len: 15; CDR3nt: TGTGCCACCAGTGATTCAAAAGGGACATATCAGCCCCAGCATTTT; CDR3aa: CATSDSKGTYQPQHF
d_gene: NA; j_gene: TRBJ2-5; v_gene: TRBV28; abundance: many; len: 14; CDR3nt: TGTGCCAGCAGAGACGGGACGGGGCAAGAGACCCAGTACTTC; CDR3aa: CASRDGTGQETQYF
d_gene: NA; j_gene: TRBJ2-7; v_gene: TRBV2; abundance: few; len: 14; CDR3nt: TGTGCCAGCAGTGCCAGGGATCATAGCTACGAGCAGTACTTC; CDR3aa: CASSARDHSYEQYF
d_gene: NA; j_gene: TRBJ2-2; v_gene: TRBV12-3/TRBV12-4; abundance: many; len: 15; CDR3nt: TGTGCCAGCAGACCAGACAACTTCAACACCGGGGAGCTGTTTTTT; CDR3aa: CASRPDNFNTGELFF
d_gene: NA; j_gene: TRBJ2-7; v_gene: TRBV6-2/TRBV6-3; abundance: NA; len: 15; CDR3nt: TGTGCCAGCAGGAAGAGCGGGGACAGCTCCTACGAGCAGTACTTC; CDR3aa: CASRKSGDSSYEQYF
d_gene: NA; j_gene: TRBJ2-7; v_gene: TRBV28; abundance: many; len: 16; CDR3nt: TGTGCCAGCAGTTTCTCCCCCTTCGGACTGGCCTACGAGCAGTACTTC; CDR3aa: CASSFSPFGLAYEQYF
d_gene: NA; j_gene: TRBJ2-5; v_gene: TRBV6-1; abundance: many; len: 16; CDR3nt: TGTGCCAGCAGTGAAAAAGCGGGTAGGGGACTCGAGACCCAGTACTTC; CDR3aa: CASSEKAGRGLETQYF
d_gene: NA; j_gene: TRBJ2-3; v_gene: TRBV6-2/TRBV6-3; abundance: many; len: 14; CDR3nt: TGTGCCAGCACCCAGAGCGGGCGCACAGATACGCAGTATTTT; CDR3aa: CASTQSGRTDTQYF
d_gene: TRBD1; j_gene: TRBJ2-7; v_gene: TRBV12-3/TRBV12-4; abundance: NA; len: 15; CDR3nt: TGTGCCAGCAGCCCAGGGGGCACCCTCTCCTACGAGCAGTACTTC; CDR3aa: CASSPGGTLSYEQYF
d_gene: TRBD1; j_gene: TRBJ1-2; v_gene: TRBV6-2/TRBV6-3; abundance: NA; len: 14; CDR3nt: TGTGCCAGCAGTCCCAGCAGGACAGGAGGGGGCTACACCTTC; CDR3aa: CASSPSRTGGGYTF
d_gene: NA; j_gene: TRBJ1-5; v_gene: TRBV7-8; abundance: many; len: 17; CDR3nt: TGTGCCAGCAGCTCGGGACACCCGGTTTGGGGCAATCAGCCCCAGCATTTT; CDR3aa: CASSSGHPVWGNQPQHF
d_gene: NA; j_gene: TRBJ1-1; v_gene: TRBV20-1; abundance: NA; len: 13; CDR3nt: TGCAGTGTCATCCGGACGGTACCCACTGAAGCTTTCTTT; CDR3aa: CSVIRTVPTEAFF
d_gene: NA; j_gene: TRBJ2-4; v_gene: TRBV19; abundance: few; len: 14; CDR3nt: TGTGCCAGTAGTATAGCTGGGAACCAGGCCATTCAGTACTTC; CDR3aa: CASSIAGNQAIQYF
d_gene: TRBD1; j_gene: TRBJ2-2; v_gene: TRBV5-1; abundance: many; len: 14; CDR3nt: TGCGCCAGCAGGGACAGGGCGAACACCAGGGAGCTGTTTTTT; CDR3aa: CASRDRANTRELFF
d_gene: NA; j_gene: TRBJ1-3; v_gene: TRBV29-1; abundance: many; len: 14; CDR3nt: TGCAGCGTGACCAGGGCAGGGTCTGGAAACACCATATATTTT; CDR3aa: CSVTRAGSGNTIYF
d_gene: TRBD1; j_gene: TRBJ2-7; v_gene: TRBV29-1; abundance: many; len: 13; CDR3nt: TGCAGCGTTAATCAGGGGGCGTCTTACGAGCAGTACTTC; CDR3aa: CSVNQGASYEQYF
d_gene: TRBD1; j_gene: TRBJ2-5; v_gene: TRBV4-2; abundance: NA; len: 17; CDR3nt: TGTGCCAGCAGCCAGAGTCCTACCACTGACAGGGCAGAGACCCAGTACTTC; CDR3aa: CASSQSPTTDRAETQYF
d_gene: NA; j_gene: TRBJ1-2; v_gene: TRBV7-3; abundance: many; len: 13; CDR3nt: TGTGCCAGCAGCCAGTCCCGGGACGGGGGCTACACCTTC; CDR3aa: CASSQSRDGGYTF
d_gene: TRBD1; j_gene: TRBJ2-7; v_gene: TRBV11-2; abundance: many; len: 14; CDR3nt: TGTGCCAGCAGCTTTGACAGGGGAGGCTACGAGCAGTACTTC; CDR3aa: CASSFDRGGYEQYF
d_gene: NA; j_gene: TRBJ2-3; v_gene: TRBV30; abundance: many; len: 12; CDR3nt: TGTGCCTGGAGTGTAGGCGGAGATACGCAGTATTTT; CDR3aa: CAWSVGGDTQYF
d_gene: NA; j_gene: TRBJ2-5; v_gene: TRBV19; abundance: many; len: 16; CDR3nt: TGTGCCAGTAGTGGAGGGGTCTCGCGGCTCCAAGAGACCCAGTACTTC; CDR3aa: CASSGGVSRLQETQYF
d_gene: NA; j_gene: TRBJ2-7; v_gene: TRBV12-3/TRBV12-4; abundance: NA; len: 14; CDR3nt: TGTGCCAGCGGTTTATTCGGGGGATCCTACGAGCAGTACTTC; CDR3aa: CASGLFGGSYEQYF